These 10 T cell receptor beta chains came from one sample sequenced in a study of OX40 agonist ivuxolimab in advanced cancers. Data came from immunoSEQ multiplex PCR; TCRdb stores just in-frame clones and leaves some out. Of 70,000 to 95,000 clones listed, about 82% are singletons. The source was CD4+ or CD8+ T cells sorted from blood, collected in a trial of the OX40 agonist ivuxolimab. These receptors were taken from an adult with an advanced solid tumor such as melanoma, head and neck, liver or kidney cancer.

The genes are TRBV19 and TRBJ1-1, with D possibly matching TRBD1 (5 bases). CDR1 is LNHDA, CDR2 SQIVND, per germline (reference sequence). V was clipped by 7 bases and J by 0 bases, with 21 bases between them. The CDR3 length is 17 residues. The CDR3 is CASNSKAGGSMNTEAFF. CDR3 nucleotides: TGTGCCAGTAACTCAAAGGCGGGGGGGTCCATGAACACTGAAGCTTTCTTT.

The chain employs TRBV29-1 and TRBJ2-2, with D unresolved. Trimming removed 3 bases from V and 0 bases from J, with 5 bases in between. From germline, CDR1 is SQVTM and CDR2 ANQGSEA. The CDR3 loop spans 13 amino acids. The CDR3 sequence is CSVDQANTGELFF. The CDR3 DNA sequence: TGCAGCGTTGATCAGGCGAACACCGGGGAGCTGTTTTTT.

The chain couples TRBV10-1 to TRBJ1-1; D might be TRBD1 (5 bases). The CDR3 length is 12 residues. The V gene lost 5 bases and the J gene lost 4 bases, with 8 bases spanning the gap. Germline-derived CDR1 and CDR2 are WNHNN and SYGVQD (reference sequence). This CDR3 is CASSPGTTEAFF. DNA of the CDR3: TGCGCCAGCAGTCCAGGGACCACTGAAGCTTTCTTT.

The CDR3 DNA is TGTGCCAGCAGCTTATCGGCAGTGCCAGCCACAGATACGCAGTATTTT. This codes for CASSLSAVPATDTQYF. The chain joins TRBV7-2 to TRBJ2-3; no definite D call. Trimming took 2 bases from V and 2 from J, leaving 14 bases between them. The CDR3 has 16 amino acids. Per the germline V gene, CDR1 is SGHTA and CDR2 is FQGNSA.

The rearrangement uses TRBV10-3 and TRBJ1-1; the D is unclear. V lost 7 bases, J lost 0 bases, and 18 bases lay in between. This CDR3 is 16 amino acids long. Germline CDR1 reads ENHRY; CDR2 reads SYGVKD. The DNA of the CDR3 is TGTGCCATCAATTCGAGTCCACGGTCATTGAACACTGAAGCTTTCTTT. Translated: CAINSSPRSLNTEAFF.

The rearrangement uses TRBV7-9 and TRBJ2-3; weak D call: TRBD2 (5 bases). Germline CDR1 reads SEHNR; CDR2 reads FQNEAQ (reference sequence). The CDR3 consists of 17 residues. Trimming cost V 5 bases and J 6 bases, with 24 bases left between them. The CDR3 sequence: CASSTRELSDPADTQYF. The CDR3 coding sequence is TGTGCCAGCAGCACTAGAGAGCTTTCGGACCCGGCGGATACGCAGTATTTT.

The V gene is TRBV4-1, the J gene TRBJ1-2, with 8 bases lining up with TRBD1. The germline CDR1 and CDR2 sequences are MGHRA and YSYEKL. The J segment lost 6 bases and the V segment lost 3 bases, leaving 9 bases of the junction unmatched. The CDR3 is 15 residues long. The CDR3 protein is CASSQSPDRANGYTF. The CDR3 DNA sequence: TGCGCCAGCAGCCAGAGCCCGGACAGGGCAAATGGCTACACCTTC.

CDR3 DNA sequence: TGTGCCAGCAGTGAATATGGGAGAGAGAACACTGAAGCTTTCTTT. This translates into CASSEYGRENTEAFF. This chain connects TRBV25-1 to TRBJ1-1; no clear D. Between the trimmed V and J ends, which lost 0 bases and 1 base, there was a span of 9 bases. This CDR3 is built from 15 residues. The germline CDR1 and CDR2 sequences are MGHDK and SYGVNS.

The genes are TRBV7-9 and TRBJ2-5; D may be TRBD2 (6 bases). Matching the DNA end better, TRBJ2-7 makes the J call doubtful. The CDR3 extends over 13 amino acids. Germline lookup yields CDR1 SEHNR and CDR2 FQNEAQ (reference sequence). The CDR3 reads CASSSGLLYEQYF. Written as DNA, the CDR3 is TGTGCCAGCAGCTCGGGACTGCTCTACGAGCAGTACTTC.

The V gene is TRBV5-4, the J gene TRBJ2-2; D is ambiguous. This CDR3 spans 16 amino acids. The V gene's germline CDR1 is SGHNT and CDR2 YYREEE (reference sequence). V was cut by 1 base and J by 1 base, with 11 bases left in between. The CDR3 region is CASSLIGPLNTGELFF. As DNA, the CDR3 is TGTGCCAGCAGCTTGATTGGACCGCTGAACACCGGGGAGCTGTTTTTT.